Each of the 2 T cell receptor beta chains below was sequenced from the same sample in a study of Graves' ophthalmopathy and Graves' hyperthyroidism. Amplification from RNA transcripts yielded the TCR beta CDR3 regions. An initial RT-PCR round employing HTBI primers preceded a second-round multiplex PCR. Using its own MiXCR run on the multiplex PCR reads, TCRdb lists one record per CDR3 protein. The profile covers about 500,000 distinct CDR3 sequences, with about an eighth appearing a single time and approximately 9.8% taken by the ten largest. The sample taken for sequencing was blood. The source of these receptors is a woman between 25 and 40 years old with Graves' ophthalmopathy.

This clonotype was seen repeatedly, ten times or more. The chain recombines TRBV20-1 with TRBJ2-5, with TRBD1 matching over 9 bases. CDR1 DFQATT and CDR2 SNEGSKA come from the germline V gene (reference sequence). This CDR3 is 15 amino acids long. V was pared by 0 bases and J by 5 bases, with 7 bases of the junction left unmatched. This CDR3 is CSARDADRGGETQYF. The CDR3 DNA reads as TGCAGTGCTAGAGATGCGGACAGGGGAGGGGAGACCCAGTACTTC.

This clonotype has at least ten counts. The genes are TRBV6-2 or TRBV6-3 and TRBJ2-7; D unclear. Germline lookup yields CDR1 MNHEY and CDR2 SVGEGT. This CDR3 spans 14 amino acids. The ends were cut back, 5 bases at V and 0 bases at J, with 11 bases in the middle. CDR3 region: CASSPRPSSYEQYF. CDR3 nucleotide sequence: TGTGCCAGCAGTCCCCGTCCTAGCTCCTACGAGCAGTACTTC.